Presented here are 17 T cell receptor beta chains from one specimen sequenced in a study of T cells of healthy individuals. TCRdb passed the 5' RACE reads through MiXCR, listing each CDR3 protein once. The repertoire holds about 57,000 distinct CDR3 sequences, with around 16% as singletons. The receptors shown here come from a human donor in good health.

The chain combines TRBV4-1 with TRBJ2-7, with D possibly matching TRBD1 (5 bases). The V and J ends lost 6 bases and 7 bases respectively, with 22 bases between them. The CDR3 totals 15 residues. Per germline, CDR1 MGHRA and CDR2 YSYEKL. The CDR3 protein is CASSTWQGRAGEQYF. The CDR3 region has the DNA TGCGCCAGCAGTACCTGGCAAGGCAGGGCAGGGGAGCAGTACTTC.

This clonotype was picked up a small number of times. The chain employs TRBV28 and TRBJ1-6; 8 positions match TRBD1. J gave up 10 bases and V 5 bases, and 7 bases lay outside the gene matches. CDR1 MDHEN and CDR2 SYDVKM come from the germline V gene. The CDR3 extends over 14 amino acids. The CDR3: CASSPPQGASPLHF. CDR3 DNA sequence: TGTGCCAGCAGTCCTCCTCAGGGGGCCTCACCCCTCCACTTT.

This clonotype was counted ten times or more. This rearrangement joins TRBV6-2 or TRBV6-3 to TRBJ2-3, with D maybe TRBD1 (6 bases). Trimming took 6 bases from V and 3 from J, leaving 10 bases between them. The germline CDR1 and CDR2 sequences are MNHEY and SVGEGT. The CDR3 runs 13 residues. The chain's CDR3 is CASRWTVTDTQYF. The DNA for the CDR3 is TGTGCCAGCAGATGGACAGTTACAGATACGCAGTATTTT.

The V and J genes are TRBV7-3 and TRBJ1-1; TRBD1 matches 8 bases. Trimming removed 3 bases from V and 5 bases from J; junction bases left unmatched: 8. The CDR3 has 15 residues. Germline CDR1 reads SGHTA; CDR2 reads FQGTGA. This chain's CDR3 is CASSFDQGARTEAFF. CDR3 nucleotides: TGTGCCAGCAGCTTCGACCAGGGGGCGCGAACTGAAGCTTTCTTT.

The chain carries TRBV27 and TRBJ1-4; D not resolved. The length of the CDR3 is 12 residues. The germline V gene has CDR1 MNHEY and CDR2 SMNVEV (reference sequence). Trimming shortened V by 6 bases and J by 4 bases, and 6 bases separated the two germline ends. The CDR3 DNA follows: TGTGCCAGCAGGCAGTTTAATGAAAAACTGTTTTTT. It translates to CASRQFNEKLFF.

This clonotype was seen only a few times. V and J are TRBV6-2 or TRBV6-3 and TRBJ1-5; 7 nucleotides align to TRBD1. The germline V gene has CDR1 MNHEY and CDR2 SVGEGT. The CDR3 covers 14 residues. The V and J ends lost 2 bases and 8 bases, in that order; junction bases with no gene match: 6. This chain's CDR3 is CASSYHDRVKPQHF. DNA of the CDR3: TGTGCCAGCAGTTACCACGACAGGGTCAAGCCCCAGCATTTT.

This clonotype showed up just a few times. The rearrangement links TRBV4-1 to TRBJ2-7; TRBD1 is a possible D gene (6 bases). V dropped 1 base and J dropped 2 bases, with 12 bases sitting between them. CDR1 is MGHRA, CDR2 YSYEKL, per germline. CDR3 size: 15 residues. CDR3 coding DNA: TGCGCCAGCAGCCAAGTTCGGGACAACACCTACGAGCAGTACTTC. It codes for CASSQVRDNTYEQYF.

V is TRBV4-1 and J is TRBJ1-4, with D perhaps matching TRBD1 (5 bases). V was pared by 2 bases and J by 8 bases, with 21 bases between. The CDR3 sequence is 17 residues long. The germline gives CDR1 MGHRA, CDR2 YSYEKL. The CDR3 bases are TGCGCCAGCAGCCAACGTACCCAGGGTTTGGGGGGGGAAAAACTGTTTTTT. Its translation: CASSQRTQGLGGEKLFF.

This clonotype was seen many times. The V gene is TRBV4-2, the J gene TRBJ2-5, with unresolved D. Trimming cost V 0 bases and J 0 bases, with 14 bases left between them. The CDR3 has 17 amino acids. Germline V gene lookup returns CDR1 LGHNA and CDR2 YNFKEQ. CDR3 in amino acids: CASSQDTFGRHQETQYF. The CDR3 region has the DNA TGTGCCAGCAGCCAAGATACTTTTGGGCGGCACCAAGAGACCCAGTACTTC.

The V gene is TRBV6-2 or TRBV6-3, the J gene TRBJ2-2; D gene unclear. This CDR3 spans 11 amino acids. V was cut by 8 bases and J by 7 bases, with 8 bases left in between. Germline V gene sequence: CDR1 MNHEY, CDR2 SVGEGT. The CDR3 protein is CASGNGGELFF. DNA for the CDR3: TGTGCCAGCGGGAATGGCGGGGAGCTGTTTTTT.

V usage is TRBV20-1 and J usage is TRBJ2-5; D gene uncertain. V lost 6 bases to trimming and J lost 5 bases, with 19 bases between them. Germline assignment: CDR1 DFQATT and CDR2 SNEGSKA (reference sequence). This CDR3 is built from 14 residues. For the CDR3, the DNA is TGCAGTGCCCCTCCTTTGCGAGCGCCGGAGACCCAGTACTTC. Translation: CSAPPLRAPETQYF.

The rearrangement uses TRBV7-9 and TRBJ2-7, with D perhaps given as TRBD1 or TRBD2 (5 bases each). From germline, CDR1 is SEHNR and CDR2 FQNEAQ (reference sequence). The length of the CDR3 is 14 residues. Trimming took 3 bases from V and 2 from J, leaving 11 bases between them. The CDR3 sequence is CASSLGDGAYEQYF. The DNA for the CDR3 is TGTGCCAGCAGCTTGGGGGACGGGGCCTACGAGCAGTACTTC. The full variable domain, completed using reference TRBV7-9 and TRBJ2-7, is DTGVSQNPRHKITKRGQNVTFRCDPISEHNRLYWYRQTLGQGPEFLTYFQNEAQLEKSRLLSDRFSAERPKGSFSTLEIQRTEQGDSAMYLCASSLGDGAYEQYFGPGTRLTVT.

This clonotype was counted a few times. The chain is built from TRBV7-9 and TRBJ1-1; TRBD1 aligns across 8 bases. The germline CDR1 and CDR2 sequences are SEHNR and FQNEAQ (reference sequence). J lost 3 bases, V lost 5 bases, and 8 bases had no gene match. The CDR3 is 15 residues long. CDR3 residues: CASSPSRGLDTEAFF. DNA of the CDR3: TGTGCCAGCAGCCCCTCCAGGGGGCTGGACACTGAAGCTTTCTTT. The whole variable domain, remainder taken from reference TRBV7-9 and TRBJ1-1, is DTGVSQNPRHKITKRGQNVTFRCDPISEHNRLYWYRQTLGQGPEFLTYFQNEAQLEKSRLLSDRFSAERPKGSFSTLEIQRTEQGDSAMYLCASSPSRGLDTEAFFGQGTRLTVV.

The J gene is TRBJ2-3, the V gene TRBV20-1, with D possibly TRBD2 on 5 matching bases. V was trimmed by 6 bases and J by 5 bases, leaving 15 bases between them. This CDR3 comprises 13 residues. CDR1 is DFQATT, CDR2 SNEGSKA, per germline (reference sequence). CDR3: CSAVGVVKDTQYF. Written as DNA, the CDR3 is TGCAGTGCCGTCGGGGTAGTGAAAGATACGCAGTATTTT.

There are a few counts of this clonotype. The chain employs TRBV20-1 and TRBJ1-3, with 8 bases that match TRBD1. V shed 1 base, J shed 8 bases, and the junction held 4 bases outside the gene matches. In germline, CDR1 is DFQATT, CDR2 SNEGSKA (reference sequence). The CDR3 is made up of 13 amino acids. Here the CDR3 DNA reads TGCAGTGCTAGAGGGACAGGGACGGACACCATATATTTT. It translates to CSARGTGTDTIYF.

This clonotype occurred many times. The chain uses TRBV7-2 and TRBJ1-1, with unresolved D. Germline V CDR1 and CDR2: SGHTA, FQGNSA. The CDR3 contains 12 residues. Trimming removed 4 bases at V and 6 bases at J, with 9 bases between. As DNA, the CDR3 is TGTGCCAGCAGCTCTCCCCTAGCTGAAGCTTTCTTT. The encoded protein is CASSSPLAEAFF.

This clonotype has just a few counts. The chain couples TRBV20-1 to TRBJ1-5; D uncertain. The V end lost 5 bases, the J end lost 6 bases, and 14 bases lay between the germline ends. The CDR3 is made up of 13 amino acids. From germline, CDR1 is DFQATT and CDR2 SNEGSKA (reference sequence). The CDR3 here is CSASTPGIQPQHF. CDR3 DNA sequence: TGCAGTGCTTCAACCCCGGGGATTCAGCCCCAGCATTTT.